This paragraph reports one TCR beta chain. This clonotype was counted only a few times. Its antigen is unknown. One base away there is no much larger clone; base qualities are not given. This record belongs to a study of T cell repertoires in cytomegalovirus infection (dated by TCRdb to about 2019). General notes on the study: Donor HLA type was relevant to the analysis, because carriage of CMV infection together with the matching HLA type was indicated by public TCR beta signatures. Paper-wide results and their limitations: Carriers of CMV infection plus the relevant HLA type were discriminated by the cumulative frequency of public TCR beta family members in the study cohort and in an independent roughly 320-donor cohort. In the ex vivo response, HLA-C-restricted CMV-specific TCR beta clonotypes were dominant, and in two of eight donors the single most frequent clonotype came from this HLA-C-restricted group.

Sequencing took place on an Illumina HiSeq 1500. TCRdb reprocessed the public reads (quality trimming at Q25 with fastp, clone calling with MiXCR) and kept in-frame beta chains. Identical CDR3 protein sequences are pooled into one entry, listed with their most common genes and DNA. The sample yields about 530,000 distinct CDR3 sequences; more than 20% were counted once. The top ten hold less than 15% of the sample. V and J are truncated by 1 base and 7 bases respectively, leaving an intervening sequence of 11 bases. The CDR3 goes from the cysteine to the phenylalanine over 14 residues. Only the CDR3 DNA is retained, 42 bases long and in frame from the first base. Reading the germline V gene gives CDR1 KGHSY and CDR2 FQNENV.

The chain is assembled from TRBV16 and TRBJ1-5; there is no confident call for the D gene. The sequencing input was PBMCs. The clonotype originates from a human donor in good health (CMV status not recorded). Some clones in this sample may be carry-over from other donors' samples. The bases are TGTGCCAGCAGCCAATTTTCCCAGGACCAGCCCCAGCATTTT. Translated, this is CASSQFSQDQPQHF.